This T cell receptor (beta chain) comes out of a study of blood T cells in healthy people across ages. Through a sample-barcoded 5' primer and a J-beta primer mix, a second PCR was run for about 7 to 12 cycles. From the 5' RACE reads, TCRdb called clonotypes with MiXCR, one entry per CDR3 protein. The sample lists around 650,000 distinct CDR3 sequences; around 41% were seen once. The CDR3 has 15 residues. Germline CDR1 MNHEY, CDR2 SMNVEV (reference sequence). Trimming removed 5 bases at V and 6 bases at J, with 17 bases between. This clonotype turned up a few times. The V call is TRBV27, the J call TRBJ2-1; TRBD2 is a possible D gene (6 bases). The clonotype originates from a man older than 75 in good health. Sequencing was done on a sample of blood. CDR3 amino acids: CASSGVAGLINEQFF. The CDR3 DNA reads TGTGCCAGCAGTGGAGTCGCGGGACTTATCAATGAGCAGTTCTTC.